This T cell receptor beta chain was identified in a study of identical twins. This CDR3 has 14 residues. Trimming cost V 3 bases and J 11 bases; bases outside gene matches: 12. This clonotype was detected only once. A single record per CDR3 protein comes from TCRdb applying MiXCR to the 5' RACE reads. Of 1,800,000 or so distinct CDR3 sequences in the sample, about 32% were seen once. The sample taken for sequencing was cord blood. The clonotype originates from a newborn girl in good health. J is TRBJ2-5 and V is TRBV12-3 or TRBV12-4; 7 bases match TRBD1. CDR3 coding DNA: TGTGCCAGCAGTTTGGGACAGACCCCCTACAAGCAGTACTTC. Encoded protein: CASSLGQTPYKQYF.